These 20 T cell receptor beta chains came from one sample sequenced in a study of tumor and adjacent non-tumor tissue in lung cancer. No cell sorting was done before RNA was extracted from the tissue. The library came from three nested PCR rounds adapted from ARM-PCR protocols. Each CDR3 protein gets one entry after TCRdb re-called the multiplex PCR reads with MiXCR. Of approximately 120,000 distinct CDR3 sequences listed, roughly 77% are singletons. Sequenced: lung tumor tissue. The receptors were gathered from a woman aged 55 to 70 with non-small cell lung cancer.

The chain's CDR3 is CASLGLGQVEDYGYTF. CDR3 nucleotide sequence: TGTGCCAGTCTTGGCCTAGGACAGGTAGAGGACTATGGCTACACCTTC. The chain recombines TRBV18 with TRBJ1-2; TRBD1 agrees at 7 bases. Germline loops: CDR1 KGHSH, CDR2 LQKENI. After removal of 9 bases from V and 3 bases from J, the junction contained 16 bases not matched to a gene. The CDR3 covers 16 residues.

This clonotype was counted many times. This chain links TRBV12-3 or TRBV12-4 with TRBJ2-7; tentative D call: TRBD1 (7 bases). Trimming took off 5 bases at V and 3 bases at J, with 17 bases between the two ends. The length of the CDR3 is 15 residues. The CDR3 nucleotides are TGTGCCAGCAGTCGGGGGACAGCACCACTCTACGAGCAGTACTTC. Its protein is CASSRGTAPLYEQYF.

This clonotype appeared once. At one end, the junction sequence differs from germline, possibly due to a read error. The chain has TRBV4-3 and TRBJ1-2; D not certain. The CDR3 is 14 residues long. Looked up from germline, CDR1 is LGHNA and CDR2 is YSLEER. The CDR3 DNA follows: TGCGCCATCAGCCAGGATCTGGGAGTTGATGGCTACACCTTC. It translates to CAISQDLGVDGYTF.

This clonotype showed up just once. At one end, the junction sequence differs from germline, possibly due to a read error. The chain joins TRBV6-2 or TRBV6-3 to TRBJ1-1, with D unresolved. From germline, CDR1 is MNHEY and CDR2 SVGEGT. The CDR3 length is 17 residues. The CDR3 reads CASSYEMSGPMNTEAFF. The CDR3 bases are TGTGCTAGCAGTTACGAAATGAGCGGACCAATGAACACTGAAGCTTTCTTT.

Points on this clonotype: A much larger clone differs from this one at a single base, so this may be a read error. In DNA form, the CDR3 reads TGTGTCATCAGTCCCCGGGGACTAGCGCTCCCCACTTCCAATGAGCAGTTCTTC. Translated, it gives CVISPRGLALPTSNEQFF. The chain combines TRBV10-3 with TRBJ2-1, with TRBD2 matching over 10 bases. This CDR3 has 18 amino acids. Germline CDR1 ENHRY, CDR2 SYGVKD.

On this clonotype itself: Sequence at one end of the junction differs from germline and may be a read error. The gene calls are TRBV29-1 and TRBJ1-1, with D possibly TRBD1 on 5 matching bases. The CDR3 sequence is 14 residues long. Germline V lookup: CDR1 SQVTM, CDR2 ANQGSEA. The CDR3 is CSVGPDVSGFESFF. The CDR3 region has the DNA TGCAGCGTTGGTCCCGATGTGTCAGGGTTTGAATCTTTCTTT.

Note on this clonotype: A junction boundary mismatches the germline segment, possibly from a read error. This sequence joins TRBV20-1 and TRBJ2-2; tentatively, D is TRBD2 (5 bases). This CDR3 has 17 residues. The germline V gene has CDR1 DFQATT and CDR2 SNEGSKA (reference sequence). This chain's CDR3 is CSDRVFVGCTNTGELFF. CDR3 DNA sequence: TGCAGTGATAGAGTTTTTGTTGGCTGCACGAACACCGGGGAGCTGTTCTTT.

The chain has TRBV10-1 and TRBJ1-1; D call uncertain. V was shortened by 6 bases and J by 4 bases, with 12 bases between the two germline ends. This CDR3 spans 13 amino acids. Germline V gene sequence: CDR1 WNHNN, CDR2 SYGVQD (reference sequence). The DNA for the CDR3 is TGCGCCAGCAGCCAGGCTAGCGGCACTGAAGCTTTCTTT. Translated, it gives CASSQASGTEAFF.

A remark on this clonotype: At one end the junction does not follow the germline gene, possibly because of a read error. The gene calls are TRBV6-2 or TRBV6-3 and TRBJ2-1; D perhaps matches TRBD1 (7 bases). The CDR3 consists of 18 residues. Germline CDR1 and CDR2: MNHEY and SVGEGT. The CDR3 nucleotides are TGTGCCACCAGTTACTCGGGGGTAGCAGGGGGGCCGGACAATGAGCAGTTCTTC. This sequence encodes CATSYSGVAGGPDNEQFF.

Points on this clonotype: This sequence may be a read error, since a much larger clone differs from it by one base. J is TRBJ1-1 and V is TRBV4-2, with a tentative D call TRBD1 (6 bases). Trimming cost V 4 bases and J 0 bases, with 18 bases left between them. The CDR3 runs to 17 residues. Germline V lookup: CDR1 LGHNA, CDR2 YNFKEQ. The CDR3 DNA follows: TGTGCCAGCAGCCCATCTCAACAGGGACTCATGAACACTGAAGCTTTCTTT. It is translated as CASSPSQQGLMNTEAFF.

Notes on this clonotype: This clone may be a read error of a much larger clone one base away. The missing conserved phenylalanine or tryptophan at the end of this CDR3 makes a read error likely. The genes are TRBV4-1 and TRBJ2-5, with 7 bases matching TRBD2. In germline, CDR1 is MGHRA, CDR2 YSYEKL. CDR3 size: 14 residues. V lost 1 base to trimming and J lost 1 base; unmatched junction nucleotides: 0. The CDR3 protein is CASSQGLAQETQYL. CDR3 nucleotide sequence: TGCGCCAGCAGCCAAGGACTAGCCCAAGAGACCCAGTACTTA.

The genes are TRBV10-3 and TRBJ2-7; D ambiguous. V was clipped by 0 bases and J by 2 bases, with 14 bases between them. The CDR3 is 16 residues long. The germline gives CDR1 ENHRY, CDR2 SYGVKD. The CDR3 region is CAISESAALNAYEQYF. CDR3 DNA: TGTGCCATCAGTGAGTCGGCCGCCCTTAACGCCTACGAGCAGTACTTC.

This clonotype was observed a single time. Relative to the germline gene, one junction end is altered; a read error may explain this. V and J are TRBV5-6 and TRBJ1-2; D ambiguous. This CDR3 contains 14 residues. Germline V gene lookup returns CDR1 SGHDT and CDR2 YYEEEE. For the CDR3, the DNA is TGTGCCAGCAGCAAAGAGTCCGTTAACTTTGGCTACACCTTC. This codes for CASSKESVNFGYTF.

Notes on this clonotype: A read error may produce the germline difference seen at one junction end. In DNA form, the CDR3 reads TGTGCCAACAGTACGGGGGATGCGATGGATACGCAGTATTTT. Translation gives CANSTGDAMDTQYF. The chain combines TRBV6-5 with TRBJ2-3; TRBD2 is a possible D gene (6 bases). The CDR3 covers 14 residues. Per the germline V gene, CDR1 is MNHEY and CDR2 is SVGAGI.

The V and J genes are TRBV7-8 and TRBJ2-7, with D possibly TRBD1 on 6 matching bases. The V end lost 8 bases, the J end lost 6 bases, and 17 bases lay between the germline ends. The CDR3 has 13 residues. CDR1 and CDR2 (germline): SGHVS, FQNEAQ. In DNA form, the CDR3 reads TGTGCCAGCGGGGGCGGGTGGCCCGCCGAGCAGTACTTC. Translating it yields CASGGGWPAEQYF.

About this clonotype itself: The junction and the germline gene differ at one end; a read error may be behind it. V gene TRBV28 combines with J gene TRBJ1-1, with a weak D call TRBD1 (6 bases). The CDR3 has 15 amino acids. Germline V CDR1 and CDR2: MDHEN, SYDVKM. CDR3 in DNA: TGTGCCAGCAGACCACAGGGACACACTATCACTGTAGCTTTCTTT. Its translation is CASRPQGHTITVAFF.

The sample holds a few counts of this clonotype. With a much larger clone just one base away, this may be a read error. Since no conserved phenylalanine or tryptophan closes the CDR3, a read error is the likely cause. The chain uses TRBV29-1 and TRBJ2-3; D may be TRBD2 (5 bases). V lost 4 bases and J lost 4, with 12 bases in between. The CDR3 covers 13 residues. From germline, CDR1 is SQVTM and CDR2 ANQGSEA. The CDR3 loop reads CSVGEGLADTQYL. CDR3 sequence (DNA): TGCAGCGTTGGTGAGGGCCTCGCAGATACGCAGTATCTT.

The chain couples TRBV6-2 or TRBV6-3 to TRBJ2-2; D may match TRBD1 or TRBD2 (5 bases each). The CDR3 has 13 residues. Per germline, CDR1 MNHEY and CDR2 SVGEGT. The germline V and J ends were trimmed by 10 bases and 9 bases, with 18 bases remaining between them. As DNA, the CDR3 is TGTGCCACTATAGGGACCTTGGTCAGGGAGCTGTTTTTT. Amino acids: CATIGTLVRELFF.

This clonotype was recorded once. A much larger clone lies a single base off, so this may be a read error. The J gene is TRBJ1-3, the V gene TRBV6-5, with a possible D match to TRBD1 (6 bases). The CDR3 is made up of 15 amino acids. The germline V gene encodes CDR1 MNHEY and CDR2 SVGAGI. The DNA for the CDR3 is TGTGCCAGCATTTACACCGAGGGGGCTGGAAACACCATATATTTT. Protein product: CASIYTEGAGNTIYF.

On this clonotype itself: A single base separates this from a much larger clone, so it may be a read error. The chain's CDR3 is CASSLAVGEQYF. As DNA, the CDR3 is TGTGCCAGCAGCTTGGCTGTGGGCGAGCAGTACTTC. The chain uses TRBV7-9 and TRBJ2-7; D ambiguous. With 3 bases removed from V and 6 bases from J, the gap between germline ends came to 9 bases. The CDR3 is made up of 12 amino acids. The germline CDR1 and CDR2 sequences are SEHNR and FQNEAQ (reference sequence).